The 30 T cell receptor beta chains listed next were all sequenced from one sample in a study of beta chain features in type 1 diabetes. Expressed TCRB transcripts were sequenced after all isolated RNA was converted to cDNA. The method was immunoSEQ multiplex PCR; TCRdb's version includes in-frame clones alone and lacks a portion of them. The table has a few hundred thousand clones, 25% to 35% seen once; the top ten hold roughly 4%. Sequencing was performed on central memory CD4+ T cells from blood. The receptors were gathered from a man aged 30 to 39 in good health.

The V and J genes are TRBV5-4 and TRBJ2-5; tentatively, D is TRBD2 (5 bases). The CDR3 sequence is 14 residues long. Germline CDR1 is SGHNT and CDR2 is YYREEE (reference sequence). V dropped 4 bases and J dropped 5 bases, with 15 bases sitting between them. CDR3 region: CASSTSGGRETQYF. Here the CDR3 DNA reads TGTGCCAGCAGCACTTCAGGAGGAAGGGAGACCCAGTACTTC.

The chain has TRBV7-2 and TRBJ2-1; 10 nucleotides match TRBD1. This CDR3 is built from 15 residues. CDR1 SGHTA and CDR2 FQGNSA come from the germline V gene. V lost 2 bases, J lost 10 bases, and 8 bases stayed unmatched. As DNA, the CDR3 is TGTGCCAGCAGCTTAACGGGACAGGGGTCGAACGAGCAGTTCTTC. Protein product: CASSLTGQGSNEQFF.

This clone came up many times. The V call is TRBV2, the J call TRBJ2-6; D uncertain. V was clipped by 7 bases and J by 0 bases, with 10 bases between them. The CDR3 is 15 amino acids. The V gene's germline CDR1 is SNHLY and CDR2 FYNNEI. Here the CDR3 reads CASTAALSGANVLTF. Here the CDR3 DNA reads TGTGCCAGCACAGCAGCCCTCTCTGGGGCCAACGTCCTGACTTTC.

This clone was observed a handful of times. CDR3 coding DNA: TGTGCCAGCATGGCGGGCGGGAGGCAATACGAGCAGTACTTC. It is translated as CASMAGGRQYEQYF. The chain uses TRBV6-5 and TRBJ2-7; TRBD2 agrees at 8 bases. The CDR3 is 14 amino acids. The trim removed 7 bases at V and 4 bases at J, leaving 9 bases unmatched. Looked up from germline, CDR1 is MNHEY and CDR2 is SVGAGI.

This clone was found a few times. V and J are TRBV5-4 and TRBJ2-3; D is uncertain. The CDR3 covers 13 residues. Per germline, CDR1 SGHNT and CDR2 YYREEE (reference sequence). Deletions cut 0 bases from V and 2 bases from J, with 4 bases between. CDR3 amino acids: CASSLGSTDTQYF. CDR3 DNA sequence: TGTGCCAGCAGCTTGGGTTCCACAGATACGCAGTATTTT.

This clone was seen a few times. For the CDR3, the DNA is TGCGCCAGCAGCACTTTAGCGGGGGACGGTTACAATGAGCAGTTCTTC. Translating it yields CASSTLAGDGYNEQFF. The rearrangement joins TRBV5-1 to TRBJ2-1; 9 nucleotides match TRBD2. V lost 4 bases, J lost 4 bases, and 9 bases stayed unmatched. The CDR3 consists of 16 residues. CDR1 is SGHRS and CDR2 is YFSETQ in the germline V gene.

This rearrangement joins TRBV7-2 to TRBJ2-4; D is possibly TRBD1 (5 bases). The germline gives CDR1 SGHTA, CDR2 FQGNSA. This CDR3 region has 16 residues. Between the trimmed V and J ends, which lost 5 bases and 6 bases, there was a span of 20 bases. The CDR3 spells CASSPATQGQLNIQYF. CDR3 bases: TGTGCCAGCAGCCCAGCAACCCAGGGCCAGCTAAACATTCAGTACTTC.

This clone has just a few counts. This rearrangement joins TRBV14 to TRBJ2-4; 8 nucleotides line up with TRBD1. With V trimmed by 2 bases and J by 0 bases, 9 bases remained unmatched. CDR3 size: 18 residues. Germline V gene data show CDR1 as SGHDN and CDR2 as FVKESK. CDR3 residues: CASSQRQTGDLAKNIQYF. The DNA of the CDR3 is TGTGCCAGCAGCCAAAGACAGACAGGGGACTTAGCCAAAAACATTCAGTACTTC.

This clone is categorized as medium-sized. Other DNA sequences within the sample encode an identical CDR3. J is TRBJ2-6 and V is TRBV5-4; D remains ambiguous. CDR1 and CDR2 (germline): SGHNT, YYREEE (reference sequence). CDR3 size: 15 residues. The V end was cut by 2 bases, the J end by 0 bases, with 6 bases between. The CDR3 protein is CASSFSASGANVLTF. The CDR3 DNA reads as TGTGCCAGCAGCTTTTCTGCCTCTGGGGCCAACGTCCTGACTTTC.

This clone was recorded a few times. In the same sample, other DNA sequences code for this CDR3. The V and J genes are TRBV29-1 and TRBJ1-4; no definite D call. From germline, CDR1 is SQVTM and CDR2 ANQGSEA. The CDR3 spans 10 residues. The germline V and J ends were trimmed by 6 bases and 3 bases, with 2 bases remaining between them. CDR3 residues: CSVANEKLFF. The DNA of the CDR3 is TGCAGCGTGGCTAATGAAAAACTGTTTTTT. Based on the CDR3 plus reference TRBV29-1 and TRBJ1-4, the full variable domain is SAVISQKPSRDICQRGTSLTIQCQVDSQVTMMFWYRQQPGQSLTLIATANQGSEATYESGFVIDKFPISRPNLTFSTLTVSNMSPEDSSIYLCSVANEKLFFGSGTQLSVL.

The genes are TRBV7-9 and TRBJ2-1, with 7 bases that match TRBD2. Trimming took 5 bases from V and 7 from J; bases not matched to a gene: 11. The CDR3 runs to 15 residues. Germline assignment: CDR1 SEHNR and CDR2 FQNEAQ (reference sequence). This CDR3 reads CASSPWREKTNEQFF. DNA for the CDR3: TGTGCCAGCAGCCCATGGCGGGAGAAGACGAATGAGCAGTTCTTC.

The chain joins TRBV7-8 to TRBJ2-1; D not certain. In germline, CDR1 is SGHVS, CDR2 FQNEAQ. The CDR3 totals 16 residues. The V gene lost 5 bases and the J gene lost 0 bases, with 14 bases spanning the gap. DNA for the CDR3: TGTGCCAGCAGCCCAAAGGGCGACAACTCCTACAATGAGCAGTTCTTC. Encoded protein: CASSPKGDNSYNEQFF.

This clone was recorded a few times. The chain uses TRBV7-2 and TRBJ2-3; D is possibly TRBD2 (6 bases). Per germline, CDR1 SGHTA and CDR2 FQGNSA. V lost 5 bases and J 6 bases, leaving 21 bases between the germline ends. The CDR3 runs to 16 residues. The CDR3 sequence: CASSRGLSPGRDTQYF. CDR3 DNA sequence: TGTGCCAGCAGCCGCGGACTAAGCCCTGGCCGTGATACGCAGTATTTT.

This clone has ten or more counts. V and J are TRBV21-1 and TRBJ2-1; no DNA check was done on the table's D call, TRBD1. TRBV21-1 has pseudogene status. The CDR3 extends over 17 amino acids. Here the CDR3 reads CASSKGVRGNSLDEQFF. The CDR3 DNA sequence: TGTGCCAGCAGCAAAGGCGTCAGGGGAAACTCCTTGGATGAGCAGTTCTTC.

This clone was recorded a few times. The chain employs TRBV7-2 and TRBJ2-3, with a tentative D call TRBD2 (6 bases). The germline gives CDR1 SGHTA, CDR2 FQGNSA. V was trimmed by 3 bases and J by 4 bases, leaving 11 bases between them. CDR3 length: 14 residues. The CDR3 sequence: CASSFPGGADTQYF. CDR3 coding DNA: TGTGCCAGCAGCTTCCCCGGAGGGGCAGATACGCAGTATTTT.

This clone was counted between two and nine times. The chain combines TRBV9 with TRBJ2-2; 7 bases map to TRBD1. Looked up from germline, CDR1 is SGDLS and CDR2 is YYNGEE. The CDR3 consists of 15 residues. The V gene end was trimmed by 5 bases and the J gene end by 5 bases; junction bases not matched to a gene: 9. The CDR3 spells CASSERQGGTGELFF. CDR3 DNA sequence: TGTGCCAGCAGTGAAAGACAGGGCGGTACCGGGGAGCTGTTTTTT.

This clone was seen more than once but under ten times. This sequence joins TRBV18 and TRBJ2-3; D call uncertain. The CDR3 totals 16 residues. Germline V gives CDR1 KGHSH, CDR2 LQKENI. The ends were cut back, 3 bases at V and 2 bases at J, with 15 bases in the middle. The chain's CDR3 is CASSPLLGMDTDTQYF. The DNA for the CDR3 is TGTGCCAGCTCACCGCTCTTGGGAATGGACACAGATACGCAGTATTTT.

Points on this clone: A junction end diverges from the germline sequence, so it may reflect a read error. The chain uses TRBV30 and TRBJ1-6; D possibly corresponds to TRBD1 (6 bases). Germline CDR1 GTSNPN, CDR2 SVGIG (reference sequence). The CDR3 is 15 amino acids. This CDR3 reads CAGRGTSPGNSPLHF. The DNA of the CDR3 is TGTGCCGGGAGGGGGACGAGTCCGGGGAACTCACCCCTCCACTTT.

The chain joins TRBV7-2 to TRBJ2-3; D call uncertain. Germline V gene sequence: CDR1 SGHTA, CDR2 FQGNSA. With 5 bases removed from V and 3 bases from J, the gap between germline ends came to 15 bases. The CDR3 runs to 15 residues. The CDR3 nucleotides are TGTGCCAGCAGCGCCTCCGGTCTCGAAACAGATACGCAGTATTTT. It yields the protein CASSASGLETDTQYF. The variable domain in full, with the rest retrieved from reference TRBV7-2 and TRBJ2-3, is GAGVSQSPSNKVTEKGKDVELRCDPISGHTALYWYRQSLGQGLEFLIYFQGNSAPDKSGLPSDRFSAERTGGSVSTLTIQRTQQEDSAVYLCASSASGLETDTQYFGPGTRLTVL.

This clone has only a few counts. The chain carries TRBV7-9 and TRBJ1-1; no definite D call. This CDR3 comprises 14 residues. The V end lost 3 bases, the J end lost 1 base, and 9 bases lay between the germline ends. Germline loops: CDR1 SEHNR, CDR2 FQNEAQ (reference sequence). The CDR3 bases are TGTGCCAGCAGCTTTCGACTGGAGAACACTGAAGCTTTCTTT. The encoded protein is CASSFRLENTEAFF.

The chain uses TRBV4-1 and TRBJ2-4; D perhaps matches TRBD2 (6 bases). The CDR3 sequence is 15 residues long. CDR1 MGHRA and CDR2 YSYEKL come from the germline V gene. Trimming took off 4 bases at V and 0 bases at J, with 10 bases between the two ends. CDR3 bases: TGCGCCAGCAGCCCGGGACTGCTAGCCAAAAACATTCAGTACTTC. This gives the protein CASSPGLLAKNIQYF.

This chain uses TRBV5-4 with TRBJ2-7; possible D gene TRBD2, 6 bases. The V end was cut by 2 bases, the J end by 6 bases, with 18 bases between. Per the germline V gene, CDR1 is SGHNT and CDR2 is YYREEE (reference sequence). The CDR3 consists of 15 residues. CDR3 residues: CASSLGGASLSEQYF. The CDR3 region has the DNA TGTGCCAGCAGCTTAGGCGGGGCGTCCCTTTCCGAGCAGTACTTC.

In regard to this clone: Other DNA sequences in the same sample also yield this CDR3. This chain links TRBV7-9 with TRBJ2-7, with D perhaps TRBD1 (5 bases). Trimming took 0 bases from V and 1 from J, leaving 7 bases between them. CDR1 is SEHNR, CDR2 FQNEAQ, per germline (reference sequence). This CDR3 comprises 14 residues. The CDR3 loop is CASSLAAGSYEQYF. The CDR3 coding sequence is TGTGCCAGCAGCTTAGCGGCAGGGTCCTACGAGCAGTACTTC.

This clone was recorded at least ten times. The CDR3 region has the DNA TGTGCCTGGAGTGTACTGGATACGCAGTATTTT. Translated, it gives CAWSVLDTQYF. The J gene is TRBJ2-3, the V gene TRBV30; no definite D call. Trimming took 0 bases from V and 6 from J, leaving 4 bases between them. The length of the CDR3 is 11 residues. Germline CDR1 and CDR2: GTSNPN and SVGIG (reference sequence).

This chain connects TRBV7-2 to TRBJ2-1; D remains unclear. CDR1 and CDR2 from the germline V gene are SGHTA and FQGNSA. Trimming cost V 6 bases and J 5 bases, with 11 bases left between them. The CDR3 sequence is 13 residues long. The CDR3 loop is CASSLTMNNEQFF. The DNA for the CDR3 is TGTGCCAGCAGTTTGACAATGAACAATGAGCAGTTCTTC.

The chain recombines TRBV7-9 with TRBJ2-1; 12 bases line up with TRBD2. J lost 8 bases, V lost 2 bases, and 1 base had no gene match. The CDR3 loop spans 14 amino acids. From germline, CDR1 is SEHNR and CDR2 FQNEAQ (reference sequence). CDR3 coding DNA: TGTGCCAGCAGCTTAACTAGCGGGAGGCATGAGCAGTTCTTC. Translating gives CASSLTSGRHEQFF.

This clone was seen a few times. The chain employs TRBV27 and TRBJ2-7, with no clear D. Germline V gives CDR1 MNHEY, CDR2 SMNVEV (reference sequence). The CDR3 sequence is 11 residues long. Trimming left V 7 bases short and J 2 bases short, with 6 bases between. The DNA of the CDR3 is TGTGCCAGCACCCATCCCTACGAGCAGTACTTC. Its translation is CASTHPYEQYF.

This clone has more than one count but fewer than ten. The CDR3: CASSSYSTSGRGETQYF. The CDR3, as DNA: TGTGCCAGCAGTTCCTATTCGACTAGCGGGAGGGGAGAGACCCAGTACTTC. The rearrangement links TRBV27 to TRBJ2-5; 14 positions match TRBD2. The ends lost 4 bases at V and 4 bases at J; junction bases unmatched: 8. CDR1 MNHEY and CDR2 SMNVEV come from the germline V gene (reference sequence). The CDR3 totals 17 residues.

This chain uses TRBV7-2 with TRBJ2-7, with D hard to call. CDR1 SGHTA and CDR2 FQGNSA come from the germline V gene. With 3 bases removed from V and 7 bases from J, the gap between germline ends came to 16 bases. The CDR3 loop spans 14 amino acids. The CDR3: CASSFKSGLGEQYF. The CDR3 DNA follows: TGTGCCAGCAGCTTCAAGTCCGGGCTCGGGGAGCAGTACTTC. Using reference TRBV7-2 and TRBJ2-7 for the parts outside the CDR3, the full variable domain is GAGVSQSPSNKVTEKGKDVELRCDPISGHTALYWYRQSLGQGLEFLIYFQGNSAPDKSGLPSDRFSAERTGGSVSTLTIQRTQQEDSAVYLCASSFKSGLGEQYFGPGTRLTVT.

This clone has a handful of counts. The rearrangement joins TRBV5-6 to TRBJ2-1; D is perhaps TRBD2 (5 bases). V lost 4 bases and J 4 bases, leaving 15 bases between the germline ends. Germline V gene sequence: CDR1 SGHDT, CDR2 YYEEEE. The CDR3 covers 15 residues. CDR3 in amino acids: CASSDRNSEYNEQFF. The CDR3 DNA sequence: TGTGCCAGCAGCGATAGGAATAGCGAATACAATGAGCAGTTCTTC.